This TCR beta chain was documented in a study of cytomegalovirus exposure and HLA in healthy donors. 13 Jbeta primers and 60 Vbeta primers were used for the PCR. Only in-frame clones appear in the TCRdb table, and some are missing; sequencing was by immunoSEQ multiplex PCR. The sample consists of 76,000 or so clones, nearly 80% of them appearing once. Broader study findings: The only immune exposure information that was available was CMV serostatus. An observed cluster of highly shared sequence variants was recorded as a likely sequencing artifact.

Of note for this clone: No antigen is known for it.

This TCR derives from a woman aged 40-49 years in good health and CMV-seropositive. The sample consisted of PBMCs.

This CDR3 is CAIRGASGGRDEQFF. In DNA, the CDR3 is TGTGCCATCAGGGGTGCTAGCGGGGGGCGGGATGAGCAGTTCTTC. V and J are TRBV10-3 and TRBJ2-1; 11 bases are a match to TRBD2. The germline V gene has CDR1 ENHRY and CDR2 SYGVKD. The V and J ends lost 6 bases and 8 bases, in that order; junction bases with no gene match: 9. This CDR3 has 15 residues.